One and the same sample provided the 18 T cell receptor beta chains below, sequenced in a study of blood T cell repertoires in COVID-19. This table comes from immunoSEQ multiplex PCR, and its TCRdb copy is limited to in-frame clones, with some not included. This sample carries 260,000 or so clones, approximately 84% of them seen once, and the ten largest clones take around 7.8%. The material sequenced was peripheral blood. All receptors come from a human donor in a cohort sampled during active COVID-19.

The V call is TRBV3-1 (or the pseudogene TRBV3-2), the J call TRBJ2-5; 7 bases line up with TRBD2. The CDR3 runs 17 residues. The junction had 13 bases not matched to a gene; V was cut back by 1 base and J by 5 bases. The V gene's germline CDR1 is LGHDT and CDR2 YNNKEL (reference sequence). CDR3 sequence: CASSQGRAGEFKETQYF. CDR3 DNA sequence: TGTGCCAGCAGCCAAGGACGGGCGGGGGAGTTTAAGGAGACCCAGTACTTC.

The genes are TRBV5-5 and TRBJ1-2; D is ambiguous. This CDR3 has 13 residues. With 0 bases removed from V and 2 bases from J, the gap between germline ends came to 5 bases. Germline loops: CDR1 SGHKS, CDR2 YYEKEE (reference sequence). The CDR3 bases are TGTGCCAGCAGCTTGGGAGGGAACTATGGCTACACCTTC. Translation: CASSLGGNYGYTF.

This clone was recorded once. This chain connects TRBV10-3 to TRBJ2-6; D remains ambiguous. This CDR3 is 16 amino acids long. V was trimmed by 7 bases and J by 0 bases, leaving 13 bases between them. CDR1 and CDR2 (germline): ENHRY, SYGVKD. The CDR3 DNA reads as TGTGCCATCAAAGCAGAGGTACTCTCTGGGGCCAACGTCCTGACTTTC. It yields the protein CAIKAEVLSGANVLTF.

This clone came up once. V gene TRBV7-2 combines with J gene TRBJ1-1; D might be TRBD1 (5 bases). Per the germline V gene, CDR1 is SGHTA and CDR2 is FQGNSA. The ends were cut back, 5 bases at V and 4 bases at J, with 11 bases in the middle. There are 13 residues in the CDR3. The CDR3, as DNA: TGTGCCAGCAGCCTCAGGGTAGGCACTGAAGCTTTCTTT. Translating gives CASSLRVGTEAFF.

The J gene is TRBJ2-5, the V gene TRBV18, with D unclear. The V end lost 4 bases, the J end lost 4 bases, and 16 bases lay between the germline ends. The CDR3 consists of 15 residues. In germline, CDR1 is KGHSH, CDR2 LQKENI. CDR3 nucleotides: TGTGCCAGCTCACGGCGGCCGGGTTTGGGAGAGACCCAGTACTTC. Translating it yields CASSRRPGLGETQYF.

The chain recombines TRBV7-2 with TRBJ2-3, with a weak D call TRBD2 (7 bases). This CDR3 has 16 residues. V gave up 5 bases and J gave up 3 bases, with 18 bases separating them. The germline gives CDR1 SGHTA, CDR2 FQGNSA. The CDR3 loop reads CASSPWGGVGTDTQYF. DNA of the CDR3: TGTGCCAGCAGCCCATGGGGGGGCGTCGGTACAGATACGCAGTATTTT.

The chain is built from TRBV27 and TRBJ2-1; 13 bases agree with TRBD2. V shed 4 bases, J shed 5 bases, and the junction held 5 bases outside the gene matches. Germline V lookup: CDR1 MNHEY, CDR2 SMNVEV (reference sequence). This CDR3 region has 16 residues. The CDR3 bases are TGTGCCAGCAGTTCCATACTAGCGGGGGGGAACAATGAGCAGTTCTTC. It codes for CASSSILAGGNNEQFF.

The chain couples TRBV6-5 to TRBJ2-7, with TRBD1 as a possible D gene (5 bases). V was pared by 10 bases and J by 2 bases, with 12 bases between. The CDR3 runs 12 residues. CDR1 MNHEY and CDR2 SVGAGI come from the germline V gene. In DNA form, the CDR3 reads TGTGCCACCCTAGGACAAACCTACGAGCAGTACTTC. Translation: CATLGQTYEQYF.

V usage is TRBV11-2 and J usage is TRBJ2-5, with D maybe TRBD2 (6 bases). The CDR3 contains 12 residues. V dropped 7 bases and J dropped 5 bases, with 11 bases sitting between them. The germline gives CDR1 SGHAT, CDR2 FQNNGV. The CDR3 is CASTTTRETQYF. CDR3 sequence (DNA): TGTGCCAGCACCACGACTAGGGAGACCCAGTACTTC.

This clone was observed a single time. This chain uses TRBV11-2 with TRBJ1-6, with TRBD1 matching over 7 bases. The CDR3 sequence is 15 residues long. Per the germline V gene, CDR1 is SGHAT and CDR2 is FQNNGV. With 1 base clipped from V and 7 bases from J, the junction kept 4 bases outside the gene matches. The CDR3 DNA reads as TGTGCCAGCAGCTTAGGAGGGGGCCGGAATTCACCCCTCCACTTT. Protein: CASSLGGGRNSPLHF. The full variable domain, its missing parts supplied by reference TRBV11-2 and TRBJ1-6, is EAGVAQSPRYKIIEKRQSVAFWCNPISGHATLYWYQQILGQGPKLLIQFQNNGVVDDSQLPKDRFSAERLKGVDSTLKIQPAKLEDSAVYLCASSLGGGRNSPLHFGNGTRLTVT.

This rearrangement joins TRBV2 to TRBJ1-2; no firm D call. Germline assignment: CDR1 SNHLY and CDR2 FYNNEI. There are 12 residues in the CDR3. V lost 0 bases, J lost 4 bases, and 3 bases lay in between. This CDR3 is CASSEARYGYTF. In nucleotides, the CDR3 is TGTGCCAGCAGTGAAGCGCGCTATGGCTACACCTTC.

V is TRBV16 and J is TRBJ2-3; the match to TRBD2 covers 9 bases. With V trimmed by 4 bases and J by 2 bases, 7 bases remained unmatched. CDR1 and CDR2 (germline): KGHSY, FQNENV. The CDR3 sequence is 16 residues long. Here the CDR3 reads CASSPFERGVTDTQYF. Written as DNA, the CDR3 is TGTGCCAGCAGCCCTTTCGAGCGGGGGGTCACAGATACGCAGTATTTT.

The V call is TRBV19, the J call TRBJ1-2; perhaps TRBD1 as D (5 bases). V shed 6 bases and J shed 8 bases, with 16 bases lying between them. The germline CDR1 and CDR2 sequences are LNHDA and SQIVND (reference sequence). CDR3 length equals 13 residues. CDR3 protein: CASSWGVEKGYTF. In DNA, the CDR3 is TGTGCCAGTAGCTGGGGGGTTGAAAAAGGCTACACCTTC.

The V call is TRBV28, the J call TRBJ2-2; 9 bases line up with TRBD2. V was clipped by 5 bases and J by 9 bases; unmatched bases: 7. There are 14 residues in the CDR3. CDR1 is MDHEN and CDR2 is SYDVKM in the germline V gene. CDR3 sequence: CASSTPSGARELFF. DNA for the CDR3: TGTGCCAGCAGTACACCTAGCGGGGCAAGGGAGCTGTTTTTT.

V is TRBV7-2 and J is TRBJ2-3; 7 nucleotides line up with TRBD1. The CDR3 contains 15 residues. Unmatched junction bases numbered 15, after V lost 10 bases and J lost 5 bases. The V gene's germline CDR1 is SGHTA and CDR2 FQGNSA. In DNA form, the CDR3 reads TGTGCCACCTCCAGTAAGGGGGCGCGTTTAGATACGCAGTATTTT. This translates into CATSSKGARLDTQYF.

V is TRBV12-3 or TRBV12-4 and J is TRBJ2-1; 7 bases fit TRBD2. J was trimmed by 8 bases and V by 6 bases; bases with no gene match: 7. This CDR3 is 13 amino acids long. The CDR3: CASRSGILDEQFF. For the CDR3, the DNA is TGTGCCAGCAGGAGCGGGATTCTCGATGAGCAGTTCTTC.

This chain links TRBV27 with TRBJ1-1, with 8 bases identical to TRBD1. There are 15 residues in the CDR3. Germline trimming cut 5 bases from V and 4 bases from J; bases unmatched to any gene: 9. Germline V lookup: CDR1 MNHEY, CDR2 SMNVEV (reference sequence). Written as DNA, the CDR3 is TGTGCCAGCAGTCCTGTAACAGGGGGTATCACTGAAGCTTTCTTT. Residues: CASSPVTGGITEAFF.

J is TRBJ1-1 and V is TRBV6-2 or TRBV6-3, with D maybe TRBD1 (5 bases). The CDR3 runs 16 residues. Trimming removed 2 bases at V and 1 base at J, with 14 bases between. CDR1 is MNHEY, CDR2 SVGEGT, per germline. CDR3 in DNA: TGTGCCAGCAGTTACCCCTATAGGGGCCGGAACACTGAAGCTTTCTTT. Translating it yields CASSYPYRGRNTEAFF.